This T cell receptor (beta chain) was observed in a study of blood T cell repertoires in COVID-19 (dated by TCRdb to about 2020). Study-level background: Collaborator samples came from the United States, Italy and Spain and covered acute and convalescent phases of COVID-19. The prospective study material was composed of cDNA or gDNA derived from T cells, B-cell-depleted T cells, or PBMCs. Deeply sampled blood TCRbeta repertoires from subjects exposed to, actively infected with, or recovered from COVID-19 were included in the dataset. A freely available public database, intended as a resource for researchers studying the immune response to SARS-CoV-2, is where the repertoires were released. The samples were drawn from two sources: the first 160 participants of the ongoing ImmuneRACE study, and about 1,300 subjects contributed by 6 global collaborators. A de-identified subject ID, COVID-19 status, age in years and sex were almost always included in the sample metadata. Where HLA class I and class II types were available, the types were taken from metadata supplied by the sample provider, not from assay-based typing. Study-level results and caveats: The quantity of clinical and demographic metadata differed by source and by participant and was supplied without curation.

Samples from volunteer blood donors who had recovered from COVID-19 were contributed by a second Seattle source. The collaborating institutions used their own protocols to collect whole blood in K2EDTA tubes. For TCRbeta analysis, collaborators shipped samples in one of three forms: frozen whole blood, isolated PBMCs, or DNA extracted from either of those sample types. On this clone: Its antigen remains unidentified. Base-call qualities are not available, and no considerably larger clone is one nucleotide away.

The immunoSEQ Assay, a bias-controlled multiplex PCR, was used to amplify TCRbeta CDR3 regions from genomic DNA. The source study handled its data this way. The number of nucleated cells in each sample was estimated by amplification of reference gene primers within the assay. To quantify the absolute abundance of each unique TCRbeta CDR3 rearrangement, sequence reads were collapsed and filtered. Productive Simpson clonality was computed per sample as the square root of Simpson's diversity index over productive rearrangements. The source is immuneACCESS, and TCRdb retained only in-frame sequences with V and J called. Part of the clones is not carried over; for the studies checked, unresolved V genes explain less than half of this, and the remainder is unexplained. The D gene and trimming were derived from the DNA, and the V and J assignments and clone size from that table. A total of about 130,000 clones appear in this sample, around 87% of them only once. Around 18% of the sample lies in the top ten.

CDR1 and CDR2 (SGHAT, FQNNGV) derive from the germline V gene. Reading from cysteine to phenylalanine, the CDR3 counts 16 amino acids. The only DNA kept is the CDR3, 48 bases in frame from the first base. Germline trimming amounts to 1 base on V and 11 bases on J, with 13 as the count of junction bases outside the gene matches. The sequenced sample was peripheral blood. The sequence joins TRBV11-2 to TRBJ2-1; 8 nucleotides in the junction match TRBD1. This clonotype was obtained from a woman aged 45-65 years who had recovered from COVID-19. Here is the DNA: TGTGCCAGCAGCTTAGGGGGACAGGAACCCTCTTCTAAGCAGTTCTTC. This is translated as CASSLGGQEPSSKQFF.